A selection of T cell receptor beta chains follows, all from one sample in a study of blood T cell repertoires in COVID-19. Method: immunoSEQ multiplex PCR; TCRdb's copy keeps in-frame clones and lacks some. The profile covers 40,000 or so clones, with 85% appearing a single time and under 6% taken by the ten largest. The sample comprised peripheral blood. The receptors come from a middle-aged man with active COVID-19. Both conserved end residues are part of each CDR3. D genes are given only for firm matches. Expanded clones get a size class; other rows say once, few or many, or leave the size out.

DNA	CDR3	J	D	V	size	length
TGTGCCAGCACGTTGACAGGGGTTGGGACTGAAGCTTTCTTT	CASTLTGVGTEAFF	TRBJ1-1	TRBD1	TRBV2	.	14
TGTGCAAGTCGCTTTCGCGGGGGTATGGATGAGCAGTTCTTC	CASRFRGGMDEQFF	TRBJ2-1	.	TRBV12-2	few	14
TGTGCCACCAGGAGGGGGTTGAACACTGAAGCTTTCTTT	CATRRGLNTEAFF	TRBJ1-1	.	TRBV24-1	.	13
TGTGCCAGCAGGATTCGAGAGTATAGCAATCAGCCCCAGCATTTT	CASRIREYSNQPQHF	TRBJ1-5	.	TRBV6-5	few	15
TGTGCCAGCAGCTTAGCTCCAGGGGATGGAAACACCATATATTTT	CASSLAPGDGNTIYF	TRBJ1-3	.	TRBV11-2	few	15
TGTGCCAGCAGCTCGATACAGGGGTACTATGGCTACACCTTC	CASSSIQGYYGYTF	TRBJ1-2	TRBD1	TRBV7-3	.	14
TGTGCCAGCAGTCTCCTGGGACAGGGTCACTACGAGCAGTACTTC	CASSLLGQGHYEQYF	TRBJ2-7	TRBD1	TRBV27	.	15
TGTGCCAGCAGCCGCGGGACTAGCGGGTCCAACTACGAGCAGTACTTC	CASSRGTSGSNYEQYF	TRBJ2-7	TRBD2	TRBV7-6	.	16
TGTGCCAGCAGCTTAGGTTTTCCGGGACAGGGTGCCGGGGAGCTGTTTTTT	CASSLGFPGQGAGELFF	TRBJ2-2	TRBD1	TRBV7-2	.	17
TGTGCCAGCAGCTTTACAGGGATCTACGAGCAGTACTTC	CASSFTGIYEQYF	TRBJ2-7	.	TRBV7-8	.	13
TGTGCCAGCAGCCAGAACCGGGTCTCCGACGAGCAGTACTTC	CASSQNRVSDEQYF	TRBJ2-7	.	TRBV25-1	.	14
TGTGCCAGCAGTACAGGATTCACAGATACGCAGTATTTT	CASSTGFTDTQYF	TRBJ2-3	.	TRBV6-5	.	13
TGTGCCAGCAGCTCGATCGGGGGAGAGAACACCGGGGAGCTGTTTTTT	CASSSIGGENTGELFF	TRBJ2-2	.	TRBV7-6	few	16
TGTGCCACCAGCAGAGAAAGCCCCACGTTTGCATCGCCCACAGGGGACCTAACCTACGAGCAGTACTTC	CATSRESPTFASPTGDLTYEQYF	TRBJ2-7	TRBD1	TRBV15	.	23
TGTGCCAGCAGTTACGGATCAGGGGGTTTCCAAGAGACCCAGTACTTC	CASSYGSGGFQETQYF	TRBJ2-5	TRBD1	TRBV6-2/TRBV6-3	.	16
TGTGCCAGCAGCCAGAAGGGACAGACCCAAGAGACCCAGTACTTC	CASSQKGQTQETQYF	TRBJ2-5	TRBD1	TRBV11-2	once	15
TGTGCCAGCAGCTCCAGGGGTCTACAGGTCAATGAGCAGTTCTTC	CASSSRGLQVNEQFF	TRBJ2-1	.	TRBV11-3	.	15
TGTGCCAGCACAGACAGGGGTGAAAAACTGTTTTTT	CASTDRGEKLFF	TRBJ1-4	TRBD1	TRBV28	once	12
TGCGCCAGCAGCCACGGGCAGGGTTCCTACGAGCAGTACTTC	CASSHGQGSYEQYF	TRBJ2-7	.	TRBV5-1	.	14
TGTGCCAGCACCTCCAGCGGGAGGGCAACAGATACGCAGTATTTT	CASTSSGRATDTQYF	TRBJ2-3	TRBD2	TRBV6-5	.	15
TGTGCCAGCAGCCTATACAGGGTCCCAGGAGAGCAGTTCTTC	CASSLYRVPGEQFF	TRBJ2-1	.	TRBV7-2	once	14
TGTGCCAGCAGTCTCCGGGACAGGAATCAGCCCCAGCATTTT	CASSLRDRNQPQHF	TRBJ1-5	TRBD1	TRBV6-5	.	14